These T cell receptor beta chains were read from a single sample in a study of cytomegalovirus exposure and HLA in healthy donors. Generated by immunoSEQ multiplex PCR, the TCRdb table keeps only in-frame clones and is missing some. The sample has roughly 200,000 clones, approximately 87% seen once. Material: PBMCs. The receptors derive from a young man in good health and CMV-seronegative. Each CDR3 is given without its conserved first and last residue. The order of the fields is clone size, J gene, V gene, CDR3 protein. Size tells how often a clone was seen (once, few, many) or the class of an expanded clone, and some rows leave it out.

>NA|TRBJ1-3|TRBV4-1
ASSQLTGQKGRY
>NA|TRBJ2-7|TRBV10-3
AITPGAAYEQY
>NA|TRBJ2-7|TRBV7-9
ASSRGQTYEQY
>NA|TRBJ1-4|TRBV5-1
ASSLTGATNEKLF
>few|TRBJ1-1|TRBV28
ASSLGTVAF
>once|TRBJ2-7|TRBV28
ASSSGTADYEQY
>NA|TRBJ2-7|TRBV9
ASSRGDGNYEQY
>NA|TRBJ2-1|TRBV9
ASSGTGDEQF
>NA|TRBJ2-4|TRBV18
ASSPGQQNIQY
>NA|TRBJ1-2|TRBV18
ASSPPQDRLHYGYT
>NA|TRBJ1-2|TRBV6-5
ASSYTIAGNYGYT
>NA|TRBJ2-5|TRBV12-5
ASGLPTALQETQY
>NA|TRBJ2-2|TRBV5-1
ASSLRQGATGELF
>NA|TRBJ2-5|TRBV2
ASTYTGRARETQY
>few|TRBJ1-6|TRBV4-1
ASSQEGTYYNSPLH
>NA|TRBJ2-5|TRBV18
ASSPPGAGQETQY
>NA|TRBJ2-5|TRBV7-8
ASSLARGSGETQY
>NA|TRBJ2-7|TRBV28
ASSPSEGPYEQY
>once|TRBJ2-2|TRBV25-1
ASSEGQGVLF
>few|TRBJ1-1|TRBV7-2
ASRTSNSREGEAF